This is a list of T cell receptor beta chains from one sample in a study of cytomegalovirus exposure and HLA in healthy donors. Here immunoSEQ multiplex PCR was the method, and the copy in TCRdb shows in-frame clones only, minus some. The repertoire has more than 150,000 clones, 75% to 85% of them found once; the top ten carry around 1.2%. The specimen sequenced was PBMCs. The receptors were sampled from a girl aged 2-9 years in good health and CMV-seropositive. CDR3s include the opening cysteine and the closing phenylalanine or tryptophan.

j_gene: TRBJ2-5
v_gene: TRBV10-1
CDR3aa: CASSKSVPTGLKTQYF

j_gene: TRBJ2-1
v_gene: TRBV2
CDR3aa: CARVRDTSYNEQFF

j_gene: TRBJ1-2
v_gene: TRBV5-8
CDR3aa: CASSFRGGYGYTF

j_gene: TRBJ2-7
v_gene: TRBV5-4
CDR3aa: CASSQDRGAYEQYF

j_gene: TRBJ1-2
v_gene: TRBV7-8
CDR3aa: CASSPTGQGSYGYTF

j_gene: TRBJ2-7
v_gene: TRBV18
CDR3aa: CASSPSGLWYEQYF

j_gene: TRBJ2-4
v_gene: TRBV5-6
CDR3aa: CASSSAGGTGKNIQYF

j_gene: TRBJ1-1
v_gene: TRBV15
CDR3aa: CATSREAFYEAFF

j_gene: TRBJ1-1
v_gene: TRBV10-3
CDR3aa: CAISESSAKTGQNTEAFF

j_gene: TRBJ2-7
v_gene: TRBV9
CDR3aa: CASSVGTGSSYEQYF

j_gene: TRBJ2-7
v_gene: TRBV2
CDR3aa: CASMGDWHF

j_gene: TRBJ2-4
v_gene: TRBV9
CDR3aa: CASSVVEEGASGRIRRAKNIQYF

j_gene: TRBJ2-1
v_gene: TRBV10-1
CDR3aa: CASSERAGAGNEQFF

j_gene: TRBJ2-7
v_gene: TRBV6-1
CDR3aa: CASSQDRVVYEQYF

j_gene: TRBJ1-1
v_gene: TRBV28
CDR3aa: CASSFGAGGAYTEAFF

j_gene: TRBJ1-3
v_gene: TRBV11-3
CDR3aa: CASSLGTGPASGNTIYF

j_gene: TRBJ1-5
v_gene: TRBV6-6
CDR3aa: CASGPNRGGSQPQHF

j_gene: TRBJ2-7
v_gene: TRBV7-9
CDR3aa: CASSPGTTSYEQYF

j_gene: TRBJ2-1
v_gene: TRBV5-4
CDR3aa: CASSPARLAGWNEQFF

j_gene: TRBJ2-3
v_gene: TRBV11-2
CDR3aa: CASSLQGGPDTQYF

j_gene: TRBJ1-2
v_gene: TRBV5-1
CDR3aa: CASSLSDRSPGYTF

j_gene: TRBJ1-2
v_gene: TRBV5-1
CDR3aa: CASSLALDPGGGNYGYTF

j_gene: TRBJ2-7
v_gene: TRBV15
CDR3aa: CATSRGSGAYEQYF

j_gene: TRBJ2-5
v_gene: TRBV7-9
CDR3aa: CASSHGQAGGETQYF

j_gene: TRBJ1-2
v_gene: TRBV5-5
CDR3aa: CASSRDSNYGYTF

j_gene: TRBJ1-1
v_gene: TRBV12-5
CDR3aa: CASGWTGQLNTEAFF

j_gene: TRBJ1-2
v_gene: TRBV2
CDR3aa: CASSETYGYTF

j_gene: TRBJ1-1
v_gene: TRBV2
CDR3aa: CASSILMLQGDPEAFF

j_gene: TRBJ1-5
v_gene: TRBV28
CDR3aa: CASSATGGGQPQHF

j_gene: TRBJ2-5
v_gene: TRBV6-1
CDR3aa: CASIAVAVETQYF

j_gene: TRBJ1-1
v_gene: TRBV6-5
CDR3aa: CASSYSTHRDTKAFF

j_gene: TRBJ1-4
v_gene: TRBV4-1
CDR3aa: CASSQGGGNYEKLFF

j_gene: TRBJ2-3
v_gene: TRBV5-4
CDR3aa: CASSLQGSSTDTQYF

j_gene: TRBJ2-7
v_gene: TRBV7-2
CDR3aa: CASSTRTSGAYEQYF

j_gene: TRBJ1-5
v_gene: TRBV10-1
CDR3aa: CASSDGHFQPQHF

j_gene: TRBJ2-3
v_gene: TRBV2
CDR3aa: CASKAGTQYF

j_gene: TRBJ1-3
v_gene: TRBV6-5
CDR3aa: CASSLGTPGNTIYF

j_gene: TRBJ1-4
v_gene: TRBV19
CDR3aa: CASSIGPGLEEKLFF

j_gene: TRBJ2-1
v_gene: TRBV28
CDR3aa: CASSLGSSYNEQFF

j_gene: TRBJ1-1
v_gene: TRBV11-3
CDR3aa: CASSSDSGGTEAFF

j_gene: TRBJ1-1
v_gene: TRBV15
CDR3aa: CATSRGQGEGNTEAFF

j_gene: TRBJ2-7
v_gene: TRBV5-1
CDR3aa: CASTEGIQQYF

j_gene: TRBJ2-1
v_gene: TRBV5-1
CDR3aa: CASSGLAGNEQFF